The 20 T cell receptor beta chains listed next were all sequenced from one sample in a study of blood T cell repertoires in COVID-19. TCRdb's copy holds only in-frame clones and misses some; the assay was immunoSEQ multiplex PCR. The repertoire includes approximately 500,000 clones, approximately 89% of them detected once, and approximately 0.9% sits in the top ten. The sequencing sample was made of peripheral blood. These receptors came from a young man with COVID-19, enrolled during active disease.

V usage is TRBV12-5 and J usage is TRBJ2-2; weak D call: TRBD2 (6 bases). Germline V gives CDR1 LGHNT, CDR2 FRNRAP. Trimming took 6 bases from V and 2 from J, leaving 19 bases between them. CDR3 size: 17 residues. CDR3 sequence (DNA): TGTGCTAGTGGCTCTCGCCCCGGGACTCGAAACACCGGGGAGCTGTTTTTT. Residues: CASGSRPGTRNTGELFF.

The CDR3 reads CATSRGVAFSYNEQFF. The DNA for the CDR3 is TGTGCCACCAGCAGAGGTGTGGCCTTCTCCTACAATGAGCAGTTCTTC. V usage is TRBV15 and J usage is TRBJ2-1; D unclear. The CDR3 runs 16 residues. CDR1 is LNHNV and CDR2 is YYDKDF in the germline V gene (reference sequence). V was shortened by 1 base and J by 0 bases, with 10 bases between the two germline ends.

This chain links TRBV23-1 with TRBJ2-2; TRBD1 might be the D (6 bases). TRBV23-1 is flagged as an ORF with uncertain function. This CDR3 has 14 residues. Deletions cut 4 bases from V and 3 bases from J, with 9 bases between. The CDR3 nucleotides read TGCGCCAGCAGTCCTGAGGGGGACACCGGGGAGCTGTTTTTT. Protein sequence: CASSPEGDTGELFF.

This clone was seen only a few times. The chain links TRBV14 to TRBJ2-7, with a tentative D call TRBD1 (6 bases). Germline V lookup: CDR1 SGHDN, CDR2 FVKESK. This CDR3 comprises 12 residues. V lost 4 bases and J lost 3, with 7 bases in between. CDR3 loop: CASSRDIYEQYF. CDR3 in DNA: TGTGCCAGCAGCCGGGACATCTACGAGCAGTACTTC.

The chain carries TRBV11-3 and TRBJ2-1; tentatively, D is TRBD2 (6 bases). This CDR3 contains 14 residues. The V end was cut by 5 bases, the J end by 3 bases, with 11 bases between. Germline V gene sequence: CDR1 SGHNT, CDR2 YENEEA. The CDR3 loop reads CASSPRLGYNEQFF. The CDR3 region has the DNA TGTGCCAGCAGCCCACGACTAGGCTACAATGAGCAGTTCTTC.

The rearrangement uses TRBV5-3 and TRBJ2-3; 8 bases match TRBD2. TRBV5-3 is placed among ORFs of uncertain function. CDR3 length: 15 residues. Unmatched junction bases numbered 2, after V lost 2 bases and J lost 0 bases. CDR3 residues: CARSFSGNSTDTQYF. DNA for the CDR3: TGTGCCAGAAGCTTTAGCGGGAACAGCACAGATACGCAGTATTTT.

This clone was detected only a few times. This chain joins TRBV3-1 (or the pseudogene TRBV3-2) and TRBJ1-2, with D unclear. The CDR3 is 15 residues long. V was trimmed by 1 base and J by 2 bases, leaving 11 bases between them. In germline, CDR1 is LGHDT, CDR2 YNNKEL (reference sequence). CDR3 coding DNA: TGTGCCAGCAGCCAAGCGAACAGTGCAAACTATGGCTACACCTTC. This codes for CASSQANSANYGYTF.

CDR3 DNA sequence: TGTGCCAGCAGCCCCAGACTAGCGCGTAACAATGAGCAGTTCTTC. Amino acid sequence: CASSPRLARNNEQFF. The chain is built from TRBV11-2 and TRBJ2-1; 8 bases are a match to TRBD2. Germline V gene sequence: CDR1 SGHAT, CDR2 FQNNGV. This CDR3 spans 15 amino acids. J was trimmed by 5 bases and V by 5 bases; bases with no gene match: 8.

In its sample, this clone was seen once. This chain joins TRBV10-3 and TRBJ1-5; 8 positions match TRBD1. This CDR3 spans 15 amino acids. Unmatched junction bases numbered 5, after V lost 0 bases and J lost 7 bases. Germline V gives CDR1 ENHRY, CDR2 SYGVKD. Here the CDR3 DNA reads TGTGCCATCAGTGAGTCGGACAGGGAAGGACAGCCCCAGCATTTT. Translated: CAISESDREGQPQHF.

This clone appeared once. The gene calls are TRBV11-3 and TRBJ2-5; a weak D match, TRBD2 (6 bases). The CDR3 runs 15 residues. The ends were cut back, 3 bases at V and 3 bases at J, with 14 bases in the middle. Germline V gene sequence: CDR1 SGHNT, CDR2 YENEEA. DNA of the CDR3: TGTGCCAGCAGCTTCATGGCCGGAGGGAAAGAGACCCAGTACTTC. Residues: CASSFMAGGKETQYF.

Points on this clone: Germline is not matched at one junction end, which may reflect a read error. This chain connects TRBV7-7 to TRBJ2-5; 15 bases are shared with TRBD2. The CDR3 spans 17 residues. Germline CDR1 SSHAT, CDR2 FNYEAQ (reference sequence). CDR3 sequence reads: CASSLFRTSGRDETQYF. The CDR3 DNA sequence: TGTGCTAGCAGCTTGTTCCGGACTAGCGGGAGGGATGAGACCCAGTACTTC.

V gene TRBV11-2 combines with J gene TRBJ2-7; TRBD2 agrees at 7 bases. In germline, CDR1 is SGHAT, CDR2 FQNNGV. This CDR3 region has 15 residues. V lost 1 base to trimming and J lost 1 base; unmatched junction nucleotides: 4. The DNA of the CDR3 is TGTGCCAGCAGCTTAGGCGGGAGTCGGTCCTACGAGCAGTACTTC. Its protein product is CASSLGGSRSYEQYF.

The V and J genes are TRBV6-4 and TRBJ1-6; 7 bases are shared with TRBD1. CDR3 length: 16 residues. J lost 4 bases, V lost 4 bases, and 7 bases had no gene match. Looked up from germline, CDR1 is MRHNA and CDR2 is SNTAGT. CDR3 coding DNA: TGTGCCAGCAGTGCCCCCGGGACAGAGTATAATTCACCCCTCCACTTT. Residues: CASSAPGTEYNSPLHF.

This clone has a single count. The chain combines TRBV7-9 with TRBJ2-3; perhaps TRBD1 as D (6 bases). The V end was cut by 6 bases, the J end by 7 bases, with 17 bases between. This CDR3 contains 14 residues. CDR1 and CDR2 (germline): SEHNR, FQNEAQ (reference sequence). The CDR3 DNA reads as TGTGCCAGCAGAGAGGGGGTGACTACTTATACGCAGTATTTT. It yields the protein CASREGVTTYTQYF.

The gene calls are TRBV3-1 (or the pseudogene TRBV3-2) and TRBJ2-5; D uncertain. The ends were cut back, 5 bases at V and 2 bases at J, with 12 bases in the middle. CDR1 and CDR2 from the germline V gene are LGHDT and YNNKEL (reference sequence). CDR3 length: 14 amino acids. The CDR3 DNA follows: TGTGCCAGCAGCTCACAGAGTTTACAAGAGACCCAGTACTTC. Its protein is CASSSQSLQETQYF.

This chain links TRBV21-1 with TRBJ2-1; the table's TRBD2 call for D was not verified on the DNA. TRBV21-1 is a documented pseudogene. The CDR3 extends over 19 amino acids. The chain's CDR3 is CASSKAHNQLGPGRNEQFF. The CDR3 DNA reads as TGTGCCAGCAGCAAAGCGCACAACCAACTCGGGCCGGGGAGAAATGAGCAGTTCTTC.

The rearrangement links TRBV30 to TRBJ2-1; no firm D call. The V gene lost 2 bases and the J gene lost 4 bases, with 6 bases spanning the gap. Per germline, CDR1 GTSNPN and CDR2 SVGIG (reference sequence). The CDR3 contains 12 residues. CDR3 protein: CAWSPRYNEQFF. CDR3 sequence (DNA): TGTGCCTGGAGTCCTCGGTACAATGAGCAGTTCTTC. Complete variable domain (other parts from reference TRBV30 and TRBJ2-1): SQTIHQWPATLVQPVGSPLSLECTVEGTSNPNLYWYRQAAGRGLQLLFYSVGIGQISSEVPQNLSASRPQDRQFILSSKKLLLSDSGFYLCAWSPRYNEQFFGPGTRLTVL.

The chain employs TRBV19 and TRBJ2-2, with 7 bases aligning to TRBD1. Germline V lookup: CDR1 LNHDA, CDR2 SQIVND (reference sequence). V gave up 2 bases and J gave up 3 bases; unmatched junction bases: 6. The CDR3 has 16 residues. CDR3 DNA sequence: TGTGCCAGTAGTATAAAAGGGCAGGGGGACACCGGGGAGCTGTTTTTT. Encoded protein: CASSIKGQGDTGELFF. The full variable domain, in which reference TRBV19 and TRBJ2-2 provide the parts outside the CDR3, is DGGITQSPKYLFRKEGQNVTLSCEQNLNHDAMYWYRQDPGQGLRLIYYSQIVNDFQKGDIAEGYSVSREKKESFPLTVTSAQKNPTAFYLCASSIKGQGDTGELFFGEGSRLTVL.

This clone was observed once. The CDR3 DNA is TGTGCCAGCAGTGATCCGACCAGGGGAGAAAAACTGTTTTTT. This encodes CASSDPTRGEKLFF. The chain combines TRBV6-1 with TRBJ1-4; perhaps TRBD1 as D (6 bases). The germline V gene has CDR1 MNHNS and CDR2 SASEGT. The V gene lost 3 bases and the J gene lost 8 bases, with 13 bases spanning the gap. CDR3 length equals 14 residues.

The chain links TRBV19 to TRBJ2-1; 8 bases line up with TRBD2. The length of the CDR3 is 15 residues. Germline-derived CDR1 and CDR2 are LNHDA and SQIVND (reference sequence). The V gene end was trimmed by 6 bases and the J gene end by 7 bases; junction bases not matched to a gene: 11. The CDR3 DNA reads TGTGCCAGTAGCCTAACCGGGACTAGTTTTAATGAGCAGTTCTTC. It specifies CASSLTGTSFNEQFF.